Described below is a single TCR beta chain sequence and its context. This clone was picked up a small number of times. This receptor's antigen is unknown. Mismatch with germline at one junction end may stem from a read error. Using the deep immunoSEQ assay, TCR CDR3 regions were amplified from genomic DNA by multiplex PCR. Extracted genomic DNA from each cell subset was spread evenly across all wells of several immunoSEQ 96-well plates, with each plate serving as a replicate. For sorted subsets, 150 to 200 ng genomic DNA, equal to 25,000 to 35,000 T cell genomes, was loaded into each replicate PCR. Purified libraries were measured with a Qubit 3.0 fluorometer, size-checked on a Bioanalyzer 2100, and measured again with the KAPA Library Quantification kit. Every immunoSEQ 96-well plate was sequenced on a dedicated single-read 150-cycle Illumina NextSeq 550 flow cell. As for the authors' bioinformatics: Because the immunoSEQ output held only junctional sequences and lacked quality scores, the filtering could not match the filtering applied to full-length reads. Sequences were annotated with PyIR, a Python wrapper for IgBLAST v1.9, and V/J genes and CDR3 were assigned using IMGT germline references. Reads with weak V/J assignments (E-value above 1e-6), missing CDR3, stop codons, out-of-frame junctions, or ambiguous translated residues were removed. V3J clonotypes were defined as sequences sharing an identical inferred V gene, J gene, and CDR3 amino acid sequence. To compute the percentage overlap between repertoires, the number of shared unique clonotypes was divided by the size of the smaller repertoire. RTK rarefaction, the Chao1 estimator, and Recon v2.1 estimates of unobserved clonotypes were used to assess repertoire richness. Generation probabilities for all TCRbeta clonotypes obtained by the gDNA method from several donors were computed using OLGA. In its TCRdb copy, this immuneACCESS table keeps in-frame sequences only and misses some clones. Where compared with another copy, unresolved V genes explain less than half of these, and the others have no known cause. V, J and clone size derive from that table, while D and trimming were established from the DNA sequence. The sample yields 950,000 to 1,100,000 clones; around 78% were counted once. The ten largest account for 0.55% to 0.7% of the sample.

The germline V gene (reference sequence) yields LNHDA for CDR1 and SQIVND for CDR2. The CDR3 holds 17 amino acids from the cysteine to the phenylalanine. The sequence is cut down to CDR3 DNA, 51 bases in frame from base 1. This entry is derived from a study of shared clonotypes between healthy human individuals (dated by TCRdb to the early 2020s). A note on the overall study: The cohort included a few men and a couple of women between 18 and 49 years of age. For each donor, CD4 naive and CD4 memory were each run on three plates, CD8 naive on two plates, and CD8 memory on one plate. Blood TCR repertoires of roughly five healthy adults were deeply sequenced to estimate repertoire size and the extent of clonotype sharing between individuals. To increase sequencing depth and limit assay-specific biases, different laboratories used diverse techniques to prepare libraries and sequence TCR repertoires. Leukapheresis yielded between about 0.8 and 9.5 billion PBMCs per donor.

Points the paper makes about the study in general: The small number of donors limited the genetic and exposure-history diversity represented. Pairwise subsampling indicated that sequencing depth was expected to affect the degree of clonotype sharing among donors. When a few donors were compared, the shared fraction of clonotypes was about 5.4% for naive CD4, around 3.5% for naive CD8, roughly 2.3% for memory CD4, and 0.3% to 0.5% for memory CD8. Clonotypes shared by all four sorted-subset donors showed higher generation probabilities than non-shared clonotypes. Sampling was restricted to blood, and TCR repertoires in tissue are likely to differ from TCR repertoires in blood. Incomplete sequencing was indicated by rarefaction of sorted-subset datasets, despite the large sequencing depth. Naive subsets generally had larger estimated clonotype richness than memory subsets.

Healthy HIV-negative adults with no recently reported acute infections or vaccinations were included as donors. Every donor was a Caucasian adult living in Nashville, Tennessee, USA. CD4+ T cells were enriched through magnetic negative selection, after which naive cells were positively selected on CD45RA and the remaining negative fraction served as the memory subset. Blood was collected by leukapheresis, and PBMCs were isolated by Ficoll-Histopaque density gradient centrifugation and then cryopreserved in liquid nitrogen vapor phase. Analytical flow cytometry was used to check the purity and quantity of every magnetically sorted T cell population. Each sorted fraction had its genomic DNA isolated and then quantified by UV absorbance on a Nanodrop 2000c.

The sequencing sample was made of memory CD4+ T cells from PBMCs. Taken with the paper, the label for cell subset or site translates to: CD45RA-negative fraction. The chain uses TRBV19 and TRBJ1-1; the D gene is not confidently resolved. The receptor comes from a man aged 18 to 30 in good health. Some clones in this sample may be carry-over from other donors' samples. The CDR3 corresponds to CASTDPTSGRVNTEAFF. The nucleotides read TGTGCCAGTACCGATCCAACTTCGGGAAGGGTGAATACTGAAGCTTTCTTT.